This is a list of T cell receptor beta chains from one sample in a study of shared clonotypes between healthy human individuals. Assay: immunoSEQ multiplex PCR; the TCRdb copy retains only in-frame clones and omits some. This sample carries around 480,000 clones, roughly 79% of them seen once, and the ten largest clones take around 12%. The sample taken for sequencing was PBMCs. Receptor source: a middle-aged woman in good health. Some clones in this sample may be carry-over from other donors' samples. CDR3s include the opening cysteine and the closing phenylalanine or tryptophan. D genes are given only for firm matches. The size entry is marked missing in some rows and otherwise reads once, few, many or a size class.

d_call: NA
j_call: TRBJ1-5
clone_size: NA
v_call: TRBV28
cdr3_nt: TGTGCCAGCAGAAGGCGTGTGATTAATCAGCCCCAGCATTTT
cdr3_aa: CASRRRVINQPQHF

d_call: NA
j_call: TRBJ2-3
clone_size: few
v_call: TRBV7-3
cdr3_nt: TGTGCCAGCAGCAGGGTTCGCACAGATACGCAGTATTTT
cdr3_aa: CASSRVRTDTQYF

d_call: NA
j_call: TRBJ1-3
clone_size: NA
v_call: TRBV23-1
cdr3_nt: TGCGCCAGCAGATCAGGGGTTAGTTTCGGAAACACCATATATTTT
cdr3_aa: CASRSGVSFGNTIYF

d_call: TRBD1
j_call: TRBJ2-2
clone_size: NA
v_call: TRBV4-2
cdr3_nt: TGTGCCAGCAGCCGACAGGGGACAAACACCGGGGAGCTGTTTTTT
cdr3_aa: CASSRQGTNTGELFF

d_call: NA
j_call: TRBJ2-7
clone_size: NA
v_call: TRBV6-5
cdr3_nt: TGTGCCAGCAGTTACTCTGATACAGCCTACGAGCAGTACTTC
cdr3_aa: CASSYSDTAYEQYF

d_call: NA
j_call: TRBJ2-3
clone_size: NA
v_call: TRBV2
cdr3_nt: TGTGCCAGCAGCCCGGTTCGACAGGCTACAGATACGCAGTATTTT
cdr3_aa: CASSPVRQATDTQYF

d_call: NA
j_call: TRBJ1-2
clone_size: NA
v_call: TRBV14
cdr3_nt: TGTGCCAGCAGCCCTGGGAACTATGGCTACACCTTC
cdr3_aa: CASSPGNYGYTF

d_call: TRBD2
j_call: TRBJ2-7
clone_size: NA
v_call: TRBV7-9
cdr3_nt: TGTGCCAGCAGCTCCGCCCTAAGGACTAGCGGGAGCTACGAGCAGTACTTC
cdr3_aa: CASSSALRTSGSYEQYF

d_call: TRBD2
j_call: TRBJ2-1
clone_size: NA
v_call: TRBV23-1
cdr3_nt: TGCGCCAGCAAGCGGGAGGACTCCTACAATGAGCAGTTCTTC
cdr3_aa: CASKREDSYNEQFF

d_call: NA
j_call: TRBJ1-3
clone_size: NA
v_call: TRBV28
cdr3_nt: TGTGCCAGCGGGGACGGGAGCTCTGGAAACACCATATATTTT
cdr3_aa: CASGDGSSGNTIYF

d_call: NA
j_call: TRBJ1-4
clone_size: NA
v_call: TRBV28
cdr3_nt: TGTGCCAGCAGTTTACCCCGGGGCGTCAGATATGAAAAACTGTTTTTT
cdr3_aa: CASSLPRGVRYEKLFF

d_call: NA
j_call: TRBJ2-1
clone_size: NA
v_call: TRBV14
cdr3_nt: TGTGCCAGCAGCCTCTACTTGGGCTCCTACAATGAGCAGTTCTTC
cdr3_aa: CASSLYLGSYNEQFF

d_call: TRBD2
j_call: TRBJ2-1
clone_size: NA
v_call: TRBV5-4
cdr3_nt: TGTGCCAGCAGCTCCCTAGCGGGAGGGCCGGACAATGAGCAGTTCTTC
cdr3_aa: CASSSLAGGPDNEQFF

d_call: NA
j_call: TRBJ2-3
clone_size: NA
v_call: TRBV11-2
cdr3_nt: TGTGCCAGCAGCTTAAATGCTGATGGCACAGATACGCAGTATTTT
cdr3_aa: CASSLNADGTDTQYF

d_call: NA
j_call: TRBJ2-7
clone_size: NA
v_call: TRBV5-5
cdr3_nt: TGTGCCAGCAGCCCCGAGGCCTACGAGCAGTACTTC
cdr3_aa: CASSPEAYEQYF

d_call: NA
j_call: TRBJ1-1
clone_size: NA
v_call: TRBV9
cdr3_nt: TGTGCCAGCAGCAACGGTGAGACCACTGAAGCTTTCTTT
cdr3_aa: CASSNGETTEAFF

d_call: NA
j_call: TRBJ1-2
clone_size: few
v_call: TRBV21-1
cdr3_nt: TGTGCCAGCAGCCCGGGACCGTTTAACTATGGCTACACCTTC
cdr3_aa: CASSPGPFNYGYTF

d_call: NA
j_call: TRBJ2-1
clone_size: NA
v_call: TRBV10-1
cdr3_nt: TGCGCCAGCAGTGAGTCTGGGGCGGGATCCTACAATGAGCAGTTCTTC
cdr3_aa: CASSESGAGSYNEQFF

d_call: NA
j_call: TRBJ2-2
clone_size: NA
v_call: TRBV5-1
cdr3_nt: TGCGCCAGCAGCTTGGCCTACTTCACCGGGGAGCTGTTTTTT
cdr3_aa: CASSLAYFTGELFF

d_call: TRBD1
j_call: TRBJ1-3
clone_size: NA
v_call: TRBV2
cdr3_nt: TGTGCCAGCAGTGCCCGGACAGGGGGCCGCTCTGGAAACACCATATATTTT
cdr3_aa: CASSARTGGRSGNTIYF

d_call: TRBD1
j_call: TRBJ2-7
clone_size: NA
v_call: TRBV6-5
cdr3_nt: TGTGCCACAAGCCGGGACAGACGCGAGCAGTACTTC
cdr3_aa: CATSRDRREQYF

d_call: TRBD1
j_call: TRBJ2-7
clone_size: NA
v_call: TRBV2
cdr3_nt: TGTGCCAGCAGTATCAGACAGGGGTCGGGCGAGCAGTACTTC
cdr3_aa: CASSIRQGSGEQYF